This T cell receptor beta chain was sequenced during a study of blood T cell repertoires in COVID-19. Study at large: The samples span acute and convalescent COVID-19 from the United States, Italy and Spain. The analysed material was cDNA or gDNA that came from T cells, B-cell-depleted T cells, or PBMCs.

Unmatched junction bases numbered 13, after V lost 3 bases and J lost 0 bases. The CDR3 has 19 amino acids. CDR1 is LNHDA, CDR2 SQIVND, per germline (reference sequence). In the original workflow: How many nucleated cells were present was estimated from reference gene primer amplification. Sequenced by immunoSEQ multiplex PCR; TCRdb stores in-frame clones only, minus some. D and trimming were read from the DNA, whereas the V and J calls and clone size are those reported in that table. The sample lists over 200,000 clones, 70% to 90% seen once, with 0.65% to 0.85% in the top ten. Sample: peripheral blood. This sequence joins TRBV19 and TRBJ2-7; TRBD2 matches at 11 bases. The TCR was taken from a middle-aged man with acute or convalescent COVID-19. In DNA form, the CDR3 reads TGTGCCAGTAGTATCCCTACTACTAGCGGGAGCTTCCCCTCCTACGAGCAGTACTTC. This encodes CASSIPTTSGSFPSYEQYF.